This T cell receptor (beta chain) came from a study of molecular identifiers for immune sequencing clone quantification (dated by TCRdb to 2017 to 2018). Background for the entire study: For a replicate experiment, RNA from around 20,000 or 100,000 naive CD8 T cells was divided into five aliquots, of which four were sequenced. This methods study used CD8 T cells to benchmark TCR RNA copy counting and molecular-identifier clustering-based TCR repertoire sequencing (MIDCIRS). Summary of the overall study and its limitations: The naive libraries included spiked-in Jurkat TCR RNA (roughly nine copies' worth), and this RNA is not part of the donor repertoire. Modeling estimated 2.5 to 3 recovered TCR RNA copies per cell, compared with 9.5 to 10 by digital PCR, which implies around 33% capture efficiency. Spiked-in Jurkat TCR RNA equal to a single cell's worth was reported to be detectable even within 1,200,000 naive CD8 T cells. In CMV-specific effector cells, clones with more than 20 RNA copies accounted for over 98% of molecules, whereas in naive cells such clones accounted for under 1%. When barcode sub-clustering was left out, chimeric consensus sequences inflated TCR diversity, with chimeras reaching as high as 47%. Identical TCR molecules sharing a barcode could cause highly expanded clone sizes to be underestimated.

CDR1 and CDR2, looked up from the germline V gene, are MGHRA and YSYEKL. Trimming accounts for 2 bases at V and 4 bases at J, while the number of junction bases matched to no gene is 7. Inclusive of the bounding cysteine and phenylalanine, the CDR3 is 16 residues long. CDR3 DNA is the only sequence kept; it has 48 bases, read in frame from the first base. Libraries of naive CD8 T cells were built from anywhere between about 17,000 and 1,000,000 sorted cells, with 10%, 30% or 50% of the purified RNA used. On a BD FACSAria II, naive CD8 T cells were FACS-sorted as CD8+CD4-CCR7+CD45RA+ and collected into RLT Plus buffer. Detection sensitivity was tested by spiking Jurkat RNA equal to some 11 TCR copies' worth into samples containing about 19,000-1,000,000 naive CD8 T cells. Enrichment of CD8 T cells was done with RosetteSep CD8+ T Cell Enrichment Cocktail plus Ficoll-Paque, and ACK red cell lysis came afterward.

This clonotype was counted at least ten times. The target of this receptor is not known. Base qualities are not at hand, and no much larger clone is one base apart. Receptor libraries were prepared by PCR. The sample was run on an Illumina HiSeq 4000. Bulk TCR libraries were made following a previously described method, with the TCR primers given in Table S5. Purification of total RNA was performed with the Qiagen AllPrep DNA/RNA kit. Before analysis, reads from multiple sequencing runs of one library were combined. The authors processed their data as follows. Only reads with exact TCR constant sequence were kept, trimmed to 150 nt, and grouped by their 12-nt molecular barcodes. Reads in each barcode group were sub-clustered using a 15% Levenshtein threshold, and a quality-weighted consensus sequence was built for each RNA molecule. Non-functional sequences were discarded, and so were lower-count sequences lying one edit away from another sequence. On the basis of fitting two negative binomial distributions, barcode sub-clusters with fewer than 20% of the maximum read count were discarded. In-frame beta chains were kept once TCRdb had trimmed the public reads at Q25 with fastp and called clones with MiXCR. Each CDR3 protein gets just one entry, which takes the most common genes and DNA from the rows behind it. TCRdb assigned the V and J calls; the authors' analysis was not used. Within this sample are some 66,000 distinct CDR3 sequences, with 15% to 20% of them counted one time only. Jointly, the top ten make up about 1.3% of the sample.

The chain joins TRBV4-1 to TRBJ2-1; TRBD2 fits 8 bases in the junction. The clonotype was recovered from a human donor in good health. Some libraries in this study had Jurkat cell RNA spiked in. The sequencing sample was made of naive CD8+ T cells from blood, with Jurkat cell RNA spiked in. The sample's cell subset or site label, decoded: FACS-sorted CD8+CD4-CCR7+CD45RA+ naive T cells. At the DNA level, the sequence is TGCGCCAGCAGCCAACTAACTAGCGGCTTTTACAATGAGCAGTTCTTC. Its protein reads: CASSQLTSGFYNEQFF.